This TCR beta chain stems from a study of a mutant IDH1 vaccine in newly diagnosed glioma (dated by TCRdb to about 2021). General notes on the study: Of the approximately 30 treated patients, around 62% were male and around 38% were female, and a mean age of approximately 40 years was recorded. Prior to enrollment, standard therapy consisting of radiotherapy alone, temozolomide alone, or radiochemotherapy with temozolomide had been administered to patients, with the combination being received by most patients. Peripheral blood was collected at six visits: V03 (baseline), V05, V07, V10, V12 and V13. Longitudinal TCRB deep sequencing was done for some 25 treated patients, wherever samples were available for exploratory analyses. What the work shows at the level of the full study, not this receptor alone: Pseudoprogression seemed to be unrelated to changes in the top peripheral T cell clonotypes found by TCRB sequencing. Selection of PBMC samples for TCRB deep sequencing was based on availability. The authors noted that analyses of patient blood samples could not be reproduced because of sample limitations. Immune responses induced by the vaccine were seen in more than 85% of patients across multiple MHC alleles.

Libraries were constructed by the immunoSEQ multiplex PCR assay. Rearranged TCR beta chain sequences were amplified using the hsTCRB Kit according to the manufacturer's protocol. TCRB libraries were sequenced on an Illumina MiSeq. On the authors' methods: Demultiplexing, trimming and gene mapping were performed with the kit vendor's proprietary platform. The table comes from immuneACCESS by way of TCRdb, which keeps in-frame sequences with V and J called. Part of the clones is missing from these tables; in studies checked, under half for an unresolved V gene and the rest for unknown reasons. V and J calls plus clone size are reproduced from that table; the DNA served to infer D and trimming. Counted in this sample were about 34,000 clones; 60% to 85% of them appeared once. The leading ten clones occupy approximately 9% of the sample. This clone is a singleton in its sample. This receptor's antigen is unknown. Nothing much larger sits one base from this clone, and base qualities are not available.

This sample's time point label indicates: baseline, week 1 (first vaccination visit). The sample's treatment or condition label, in plain terms: pre-vaccination baseline after standard-of-care therapy. Donors had newly diagnosed WHO grade 3 or 4 IDH1-mutant astrocytomas with loss of nuclear ATRX. The samples were drawn from NOA16, a multicentre, single-arm, open-label phase I trial in Germany that tested a mutant IDH1 peptide vaccine in humans for the first time. Visit V03 blood draws served as the baseline sample for immunogenicity testing. Genomic DNA for TCRB sequencing was isolated from EDTA blood with the DNeasy Blood and Tissue Kit. Looking up the germline V gene yields CDR1 MNHNS and CDR2 SASEGT. From the cysteine up to the phenylalanine, the CDR3 has a length of 15 residues. Only the CDR3 region is kept as DNA, spanning 45 bases read in frame from base 1. V lost 7 bases and J lost 2 bases; the stretch between them is 18 bases long.

This sequence originates from a man aged 45-65 years with glioma. Some clones in this sample may be carry-over from other donors' samples. The sample was peripheral blood mononuclear cells (PBMCs), taken from a glioma patient treated with radiotherapy, temozolomide or both. Here the chain combines TRBV6-1 and TRBJ2-7; the D gene is possibly TRBD1, with 6 bases matching. The DNA reads as follows: TGTGCCAGCAAGGACAGACCAAACTCTCCCTACGAGCAGTACTTC. This encodes CASKDRPNSPYEQYF.